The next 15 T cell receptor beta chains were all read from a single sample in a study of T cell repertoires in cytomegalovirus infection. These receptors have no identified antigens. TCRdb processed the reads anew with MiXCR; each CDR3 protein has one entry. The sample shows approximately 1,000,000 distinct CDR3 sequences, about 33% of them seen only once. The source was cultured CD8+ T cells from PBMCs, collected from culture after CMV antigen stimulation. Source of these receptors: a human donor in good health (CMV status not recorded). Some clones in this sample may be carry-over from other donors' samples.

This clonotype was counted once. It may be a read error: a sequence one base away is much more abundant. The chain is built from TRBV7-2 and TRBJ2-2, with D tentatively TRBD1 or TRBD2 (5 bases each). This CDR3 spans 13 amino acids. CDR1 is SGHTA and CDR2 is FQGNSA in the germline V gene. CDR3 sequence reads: CASGLGTTGELFF. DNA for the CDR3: TGTGCCAGCGGCTTAGGGACCACCGGGGAGCTGTTTTTT.

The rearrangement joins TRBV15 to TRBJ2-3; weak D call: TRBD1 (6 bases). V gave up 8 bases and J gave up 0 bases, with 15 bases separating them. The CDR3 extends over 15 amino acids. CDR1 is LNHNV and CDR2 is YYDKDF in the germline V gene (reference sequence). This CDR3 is CATLEGTSSTDTQYF. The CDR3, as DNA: TGTGCCACCCTGGAAGGGACATCTAGCACAGATACGCAGTATTTT. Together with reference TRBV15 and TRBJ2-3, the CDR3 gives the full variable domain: DAMVIQNPRYQVTQFGKPVTLSCSQTLNHNVMYWYQQKSSQAPKLLFHYYDKDFNNEADTPDNFQSRRPNTSFCFLDIRSPGLGDTAMYLCATLEGTSSTDTQYFGPGTRLTVL.

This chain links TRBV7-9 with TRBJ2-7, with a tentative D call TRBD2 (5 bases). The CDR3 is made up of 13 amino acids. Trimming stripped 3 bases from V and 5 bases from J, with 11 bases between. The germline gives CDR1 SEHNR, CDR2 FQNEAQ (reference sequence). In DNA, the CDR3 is TGTGCCAGCAGCTTTCTGGCGGGTCACGAGCAGTACTTC. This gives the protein CASSFLAGHEQYF.

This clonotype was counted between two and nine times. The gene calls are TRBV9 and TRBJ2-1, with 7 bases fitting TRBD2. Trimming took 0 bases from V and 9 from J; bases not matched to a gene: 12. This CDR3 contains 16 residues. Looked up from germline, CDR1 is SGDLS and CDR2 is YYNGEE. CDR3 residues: CASSVGEGTRRGEQFF. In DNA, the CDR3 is TGTGCCAGCAGCGTAGGGGAGGGGACGCGTAGGGGTGAGCAGTTCTTC.

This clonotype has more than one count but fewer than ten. CDR3 in DNA: TGTGCCAGCAGGCAAGGGGGGGGCGATGGCTACACCTTC. Its translation is CASRQGGGDGYTF. V gene TRBV12-3 or TRBV12-4 combines with J gene TRBJ1-2, with D perhaps TRBD1 (6 bases). The V gene lost 6 bases and the J gene lost 6 bases, with 14 bases spanning the gap. This CDR3 contains 13 residues.

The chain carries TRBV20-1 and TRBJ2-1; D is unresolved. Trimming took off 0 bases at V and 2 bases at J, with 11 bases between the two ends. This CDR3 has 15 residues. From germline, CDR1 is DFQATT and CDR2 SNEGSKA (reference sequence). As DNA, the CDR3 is TGCAGTGCTAGAGATGGCAGCCTACCCTACAATGAGCAGTTCTTC. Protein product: CSARDGSLPYNEQFF.

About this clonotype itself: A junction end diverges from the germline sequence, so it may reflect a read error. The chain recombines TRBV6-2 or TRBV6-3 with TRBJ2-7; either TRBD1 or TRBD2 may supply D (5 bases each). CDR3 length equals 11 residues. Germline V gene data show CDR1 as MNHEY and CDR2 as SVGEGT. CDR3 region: CASSEVGEGDF. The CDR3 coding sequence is TGTGCCAGCAGTGAAGTCGGGGAAGGGGACTTC.

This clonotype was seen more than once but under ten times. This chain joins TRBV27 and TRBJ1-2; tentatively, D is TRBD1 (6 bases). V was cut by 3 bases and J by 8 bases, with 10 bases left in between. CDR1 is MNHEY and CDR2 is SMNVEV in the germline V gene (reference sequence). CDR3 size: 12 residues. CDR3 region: CASSFPGEGYTF. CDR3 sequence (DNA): TGTGCCAGCAGTTTCCCAGGGGAAGGCTACACCTTC.

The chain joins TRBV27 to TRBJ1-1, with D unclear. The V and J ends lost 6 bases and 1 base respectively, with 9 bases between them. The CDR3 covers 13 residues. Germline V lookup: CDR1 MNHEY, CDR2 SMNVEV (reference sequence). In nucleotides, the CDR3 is TGTGCCAGCAGCCGTTTTGGGAACACTGAAGCTTTCTTT. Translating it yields CASSRFGNTEAFF.

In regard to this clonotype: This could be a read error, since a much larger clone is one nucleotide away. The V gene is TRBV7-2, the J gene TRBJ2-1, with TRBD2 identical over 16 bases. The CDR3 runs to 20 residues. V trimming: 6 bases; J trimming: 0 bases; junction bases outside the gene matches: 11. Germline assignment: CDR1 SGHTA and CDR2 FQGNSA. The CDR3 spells CASSQPGTSGGDGSYNEQFF. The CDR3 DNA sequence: TGTGCCAGCAGTCAACCCGGGACTAGCGGGGGGGACGGCTCCTACAATGAGCAGTTCTTC.

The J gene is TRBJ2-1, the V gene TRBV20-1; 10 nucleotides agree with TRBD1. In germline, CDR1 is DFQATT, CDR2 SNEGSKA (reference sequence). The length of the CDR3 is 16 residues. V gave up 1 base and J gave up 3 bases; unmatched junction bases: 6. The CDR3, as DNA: TGCAGTGCTAGAGGGAAGGGACAGGGGTACTACAATGAGCAGTTCTTC. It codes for CSARGKGQGYYNEQFF.

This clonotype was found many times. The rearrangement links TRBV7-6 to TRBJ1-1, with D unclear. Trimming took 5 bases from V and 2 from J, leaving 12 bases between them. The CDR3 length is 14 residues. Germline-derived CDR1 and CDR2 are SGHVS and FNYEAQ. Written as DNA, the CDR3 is TGTGCCAGCAGCCCCGAGACAACTAACACTGAAGCTTTCTTT. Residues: CASSPETTNTEAFF.

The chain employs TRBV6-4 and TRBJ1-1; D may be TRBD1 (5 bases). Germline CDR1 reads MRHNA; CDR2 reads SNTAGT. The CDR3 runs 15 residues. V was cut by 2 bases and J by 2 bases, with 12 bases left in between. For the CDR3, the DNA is TGTGCCAGCAGTGACGGGCAGGGAATAAACACTGAAGCTTTCTTT. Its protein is CASSDGQGINTEAFF.

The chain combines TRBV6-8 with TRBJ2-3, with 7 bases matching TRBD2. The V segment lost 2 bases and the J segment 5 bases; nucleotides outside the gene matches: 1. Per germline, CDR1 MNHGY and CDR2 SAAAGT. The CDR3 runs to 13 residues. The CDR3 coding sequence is TGTGCCAGCAGTTACGGGACTATAGATACGCAGTATTTT. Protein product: CASSYGTIDTQYF.

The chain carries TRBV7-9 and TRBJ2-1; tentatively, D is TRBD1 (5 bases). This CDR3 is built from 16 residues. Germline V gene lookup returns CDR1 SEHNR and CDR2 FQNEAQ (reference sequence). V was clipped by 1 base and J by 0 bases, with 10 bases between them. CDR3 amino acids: CASSLGWGPSYNEQFF. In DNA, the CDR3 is TGTGCCAGCAGCTTAGGGTGGGGCCCCTCCTACAATGAGCAGTTCTTC.